The clone carrying this TCR beta chain was counted a few times. What it recognizes is unknown. TCRdb re-called the 5' RACE reads through MiXCR, storing one row per CDR3 protein. The sample yields 550,000 to 700,000 distinct CDR3 sequences, 21% seen once. This CDR3 region has 11 residues. V was clipped by 5 bases and J by 12 bases, with 11 bases between them. Looked up from germline, CDR1 is SGHTA and CDR2 is FQGTGA. The sample belongs to a study of identical twins. Study-wide points: Weaker excess sharing between twins was seen in beta out-of-frame sequences.

This sample was also put to use in a study of T cells expressing NK-cell markers. That publication notes: The study drew TCR beta repertoires from sorted CD3+CD56+NKG2C+, CD3+CD56+NKG2C- and CD3+CD56-NKG2C+ T cells. HCMV seropositivity characterized most of the eight sequenced donors, and seronegativity one. Of CD8+ T cells, about 1.0-8% belonged to dominant NKG2C+ clonotypes in roughly 6 donors.

The sequenced sample was PBMCs. V and J are TRBV7-3 and TRBJ2-1; D might be TRBD1 (5 bases). This TCR was sampled from a young woman in good health. The chain's CDR3 is CASSQGRRQFF. The CDR3 nucleotides are TGTGCCAGCAGCCAGGGAAGGAGGCAGTTCTTC.